The 23 T cell receptor beta chains given below trace back to one sample, sequenced in a study of OX40 agonist ivuxolimab in advanced cancers. The method was immunoSEQ multiplex PCR; TCRdb's version includes in-frame clones alone and lacks a portion of them. The sample has roughly 92,000 clones, around 90% seen once. Here the sequenced sample was CD4+ or CD8+ T cells sorted from blood, taken in a trial of the OX40 agonist ivuxolimab. Every receptor here comes from an adult with an advanced solid tumor such as melanoma, head and neck, liver or kidney cancer.

The chain uses TRBV7-9 and TRBJ2-5; 11 bases map to TRBD2. In germline, CDR1 is SEHNR, CDR2 FQNEAQ (reference sequence). Trimming took 5 bases from V and 3 from J; bases not matched to a gene: 11. CDR3 size: 17 residues. CDR3 protein: CASSRRGTSGREETQYF. In DNA, the CDR3 is TGTGCCAGCAGCCGACGAGGGACTAGCGGAAGAGAAGAGACCCAGTACTTC.

The chain uses TRBV27 and TRBJ1-1; D not certain. Germline V CDR1 and CDR2: MNHEY, SMNVEV (reference sequence). V was pared by 0 bases and J by 0 bases, with 11 bases between. CDR3 length: 16 amino acids. DNA of the CDR3: TGTGCCAGCAGTTTATCGGGGAGGGTGCTGAACACTGAAGCTTTCTTT. Its translation is CASSLSGRVLNTEAFF.

This rearrangement joins TRBV27 to TRBJ2-4; D is undetermined. Trimming stripped 3 bases from V and 0 bases from J, with 9 bases between. Germline CDR1 is MNHEY and CDR2 is SMNVEV (reference sequence). CDR3 length: 15 amino acids. Here the CDR3 reads CASSLVGIAKNIQYF. CDR3 sequence (DNA): TGTGCCAGCAGTTTGGTGGGAATAGCCAAAAACATTCAGTACTTC.

The rearrangement links TRBV6-1 to TRBJ2-1; D unclear. V lost 2 bases and J lost 7, with 6 bases in between. CDR1 MNHNS and CDR2 SASEGT come from the germline V gene. CDR3 length equals 12 residues. The CDR3: CASSEIGNEQFF. CDR3 nucleotides: TGTGCCAGCAGTGAAATAGGGAATGAGCAGTTCTTC.

A single count supports this clone. This rearrangement joins TRBV30 to TRBJ2-3; 9 bases are shared with TRBD1. Trimming removed 1 base from V and 5 bases from J; junction bases left unmatched: 4. CDR3 length equals 14 residues. Looked up from germline, CDR1 is GTSNPN and CDR2 is SVGIG (reference sequence). CDR3 in amino acids: CAWSDRGRGDTQYF. CDR3 DNA sequence: TGTGCCTGGAGTGACAGGGGGCGCGGAGATACGCAGTATTTT.

The chain links TRBV5-1 to TRBJ2-3; D may be TRBD1 (6 bases). Per germline, CDR1 SGHRS and CDR2 YFSETQ. Trimming took 1 base from V and 1 from J, leaving 13 bases between them. The CDR3 extends over 16 amino acids. The CDR3 DNA reads as TGCGCCAGCAGCTTGAGGGGTCAGGGGCGCACAGATACGCAGTATTTT. It codes for CASSLRGQGRTDTQYF.

The CDR3 DNA reads as TGCGCCAGCAGCGAAACAGGGAAGGAGGCGGCTGGCTACACCTTC. Encoded protein: CASSETGKEAAGYTF. The chain recombines TRBV5-1 with TRBJ1-2, with D perhaps matching TRBD1 (6 bases). With 4 bases removed from V and 7 bases from J, the gap between germline ends came to 20 bases. This CDR3 has 15 residues. Germline V gene lookup returns CDR1 SGHRS and CDR2 YFSETQ.

V gene TRBV14 combines with J gene TRBJ2-1; D unresolved. Per the germline V gene, CDR1 is SGHDN and CDR2 is FVKESK. Deletions cut 4 bases from V and 6 bases from J, with 16 bases between. The CDR3 loop spans 15 amino acids. The chain's CDR3 is CASSRDPAGFNEQFF. The CDR3 DNA reads TGTGCCAGCAGCCGAGACCCAGCTGGGTTCAATGAGCAGTTCTTC.

The chain combines TRBV7-3 with TRBJ2-1, with no clear D. CDR1 is SGHTA and CDR2 is FQGTGA in the germline V gene. V lost 6 bases and J lost 6, with 15 bases in between. The CDR3 totals 14 residues. The CDR3 sequence: CASSGRSGSNEQFF. Written as DNA, the CDR3 is TGTGCCAGCAGTGGACGCTCGGGTAGCAATGAGCAGTTCTTC. Complete variable domain (other parts from reference TRBV7-3 and TRBJ2-1): GAGVSQTPSNKVTEKGKYVELRCDPISGHTALYWYRQSLGQGPEFLIYFQGTGAADDSGLPNDRFFAVRPEGSVSTLKIQRTERGDSAVYLCASSGRSGSNEQFFGPGTRLTVL.

In regard to this clone: In the same sample, other DNA sequences code for this CDR3. The CDR3 DNA reads as TGCGCCAGCAGCTTGTCCGGGGGCGACCAGCCCCAGCATTTT. Amino acid sequence: CASSLSGGDQPQHF. The V gene is TRBV5-1, the J gene TRBJ1-5; TRBD1 might be the D (6 bases). V lost 1 base, J lost 7 bases, and 12 bases lay in between. The CDR3 covers 14 residues. From germline, CDR1 is SGHRS and CDR2 YFSETQ.

The gene calls are TRBV7-2 and TRBJ1-1; 8 bases align to TRBD1. CDR1 and CDR2 from the germline V gene are SGHTA and FQGNSA. This CDR3 region has 14 residues. Unmatched junction bases numbered 3, after V lost 5 bases and J lost 1 base. CDR3 loop: CASSVDRANTEAFF. CDR3 DNA: TGTGCCAGCAGCGTGGACAGGGCGAACACTGAAGCTTTCTTT.

The V call is TRBV4-2, the J call TRBJ2-3; maybe TRBD2 (7 bases). The CDR3 contains 15 residues. CDR1 and CDR2 from the germline V gene are LGHNA and YNFKEQ. Trimming cost V 1 base and J 3 bases, with 11 bases left between them. CDR3 amino acids: CASSQGGGQTDTQYF. The CDR3 coding sequence is TGTGCCAGCAGCCAAGGGGGGGGGCAAACAGATACGCAGTATTTT.

V usage is TRBV19 and J usage is TRBJ2-7; D gene unclear. Germline CDR1 LNHDA, CDR2 SQIVND (reference sequence). CDR3 size: 14 residues. V was pared by 0 bases and J by 2 bases, with 8 bases between. In DNA, the CDR3 is TGTGCCAGTAGTATAGATCCTAGTGCCTACGAGCAGTACTTC. This gives the protein CASSIDPSAYEQYF.

This chain uses TRBV30 with TRBJ2-7; the D gene is possibly TRBD2 (5 bases). Germline lookup yields CDR1 GTSNPN and CDR2 SVGIG (reference sequence). CDR3 size: 11 residues. The V and J ends lost 2 bases and 6 bases respectively, with 8 bases between them. The CDR3 protein is CAWSLGGEQYF. The CDR3 DNA reads TGTGCCTGGAGTCTAGGAGGCGAGCAGTACTTC.

CDR3 protein: CASSYRTGGTDTQYF. DNA of the CDR3: TGTGCCAGCAGTTACCGAACAGGGGGGACAGATACGCAGTATTTT. The chain combines TRBV6-5 with TRBJ2-3; 8 nucleotides line up with TRBD1. The CDR3 contains 15 residues. Trimming removed 2 bases from V and 3 bases from J; junction bases left unmatched: 4. From germline, CDR1 is MNHEY and CDR2 SVGAGI.

Here the CDR3 DNA reads TGTGCCAGCAGCCGCCGCTTTAGTAGCACAGATACGCAGTATTTT. Protein sequence: CASSRRFSSTDTQYF. The chain joins TRBV14 to TRBJ2-3; D uncertain. This CDR3 region has 15 residues. Germline loops: CDR1 SGHDN, CDR2 FVKESK. V was clipped by 4 bases and J by 0 bases, with 11 bases between them.

The rearrangement uses TRBV9 and TRBJ2-7; no firm D call. V was trimmed by 0 bases and J by 0 bases, leaving 7 bases between them. The CDR3 runs 14 residues. Germline CDR1 reads SGDLS; CDR2 reads YYNGEE. CDR3: CASSVDPGSYEQYF. The CDR3 DNA follows: TGTGCCAGCAGCGTAGATCCGGGCTCCTACGAGCAGTACTTC. Filled out from reference TRBV9 and TRBJ2-7, the complete variable domain reads DSGVTQTPKHLITATGQRVTLRCSPRSGDLSVYWYQQSLDQGLQFLIQYYNGEERAKGNILERFSAQQFPDLHSELNLSSLELGDSALYFCASSVDPGSYEQYFGPGTRLTVT.

The chain combines TRBV6-6 with TRBJ2-3; D unclear. This CDR3 is 13 amino acids long. The V and J ends lost 2 bases and 6 bases respectively, with 9 bases between them. Germline loops: CDR1 MNHNY, CDR2 SVGAGI (reference sequence). The CDR3 sequence is CASSYLASDTQYF. The CDR3 coding sequence is TGTGCCAGCAGTTACCTGGCATCTGATACGCAGTATTTT.

The rearrangement joins TRBV9 to TRBJ2-1; 9 bases align to TRBD2. CDR3 size: 16 residues. The V and J ends lost 3 bases and 0 bases, in that order; junction bases with no gene match: 4. Germline CDR1 reads SGDLS; CDR2 reads YYNGEE. In DNA, the CDR3 is TGTGCCAGCAGCGCCCAAGCGGGGGGCTCCTACAATGAGCAGTTCTTC. Encoded protein: CASSAQAGGSYNEQFF.

This sequence joins TRBV5-1 and TRBJ1-1; TRBD1 agrees at 7 bases. There are 16 residues in the CDR3. CDR1 and CDR2 from the germline V gene are SGHRS and YFSETQ. Trimming removed 4 bases from V and 4 bases from J; junction bases left unmatched: 13. The CDR3 sequence: CASSQGGQMKSTEAFF. CDR3 nucleotide sequence: TGCGCCAGCAGCCAGGGGGGACAGATGAAGAGCACTGAAGCTTTCTTT.

This chain uses TRBV11-2 with TRBJ1-4, with D perhaps TRBD1 (6 bases). CDR3 length: 15 residues. Germline loops: CDR1 SGHAT, CDR2 FQNNGV. V was clipped by 5 bases and J by 2 bases, with 12 bases between them. The CDR3 reads CASSQRGITNEKLFF. The CDR3 DNA is TGTGCCAGCAGCCAGAGGGGGATCACTAATGAAAAACTGTTTTTT.

The gene calls are TRBV28 and TRBJ2-3; D may be TRBD2 (5 bases). The CDR3 sequence is 17 residues long. CDR1 is MDHEN and CDR2 is SYDVKM in the germline V gene. Trimming shortened V by 4 bases and J by 1 base, and 18 bases separated the two germline ends. CDR3 nucleotide sequence: TGTGCCAGCAGTTCTCCAGAACCGATCGGGGGCACAGATACGCAGTATTTT. Protein sequence: CASSSPEPIGGTDTQYF.

This clone was picked up one time. The chain uses TRBV11-3 and TRBJ2-1; TRBD2 aligns across 12 bases. The germline CDR1 and CDR2 sequences are SGHNT and YENEEA. The CDR3 contains 16 residues. The J segment lost 8 bases and the V segment lost 1 base, leaving 6 bases of the junction unmatched. This CDR3 reads CASSLGGTSGPHEQFF. DNA for the CDR3: TGTGCCAGCAGCTTAGGCGGGACTAGCGGGCCCCATGAGCAGTTCTTC.